This T cell receptor (beta chain) was captured by sequencing in a study of cytomegalovirus exposure and HLA in healthy donors. Turning to the study itself: The use of the same platform for the 120 or so validation repertoires and the roughly 700 first-cohort repertoires was reported by a later analysis.

Method: immunoSEQ multiplex PCR; TCRdb's copy keeps in-frame clones and lacks some. The repertoire holds approximately 160,000 clones, with roughly nine tenths as singletons. Donors came from a validation cohort of 95 to 150 subjects, distinct from the first 666-subject cohort. Overall study results and limits: Subsequent analysis revealed that first-cohort TCR clusters tended to co-occur in the 95 to 150 validation repertoires. The study flagged roughly 150 TCR beta chains as cytomegalovirus-associated.

Germline-derived CDR1 and CDR2 are MNHEY and SMNVEV (reference sequence). This CDR3 is built from 14 residues. The germline V and J ends were trimmed by 4 bases and 4 bases, with 13 bases remaining between them. This clone was seen a single time. Its antigen is unknown. The gene calls are TRBV27 and TRBJ2-5, with D possibly matching TRBD1 (7 bases). The source is a woman under 30 in good health and CMV-seropositive. The sequenced material came from PBMCs. The CDR3: CASSSTGRGETQYF. CDR3 nucleotide sequence: TGTGCCAGCAGTTCGACAGGGCGGGGAGAGACCCAGTACTTC.